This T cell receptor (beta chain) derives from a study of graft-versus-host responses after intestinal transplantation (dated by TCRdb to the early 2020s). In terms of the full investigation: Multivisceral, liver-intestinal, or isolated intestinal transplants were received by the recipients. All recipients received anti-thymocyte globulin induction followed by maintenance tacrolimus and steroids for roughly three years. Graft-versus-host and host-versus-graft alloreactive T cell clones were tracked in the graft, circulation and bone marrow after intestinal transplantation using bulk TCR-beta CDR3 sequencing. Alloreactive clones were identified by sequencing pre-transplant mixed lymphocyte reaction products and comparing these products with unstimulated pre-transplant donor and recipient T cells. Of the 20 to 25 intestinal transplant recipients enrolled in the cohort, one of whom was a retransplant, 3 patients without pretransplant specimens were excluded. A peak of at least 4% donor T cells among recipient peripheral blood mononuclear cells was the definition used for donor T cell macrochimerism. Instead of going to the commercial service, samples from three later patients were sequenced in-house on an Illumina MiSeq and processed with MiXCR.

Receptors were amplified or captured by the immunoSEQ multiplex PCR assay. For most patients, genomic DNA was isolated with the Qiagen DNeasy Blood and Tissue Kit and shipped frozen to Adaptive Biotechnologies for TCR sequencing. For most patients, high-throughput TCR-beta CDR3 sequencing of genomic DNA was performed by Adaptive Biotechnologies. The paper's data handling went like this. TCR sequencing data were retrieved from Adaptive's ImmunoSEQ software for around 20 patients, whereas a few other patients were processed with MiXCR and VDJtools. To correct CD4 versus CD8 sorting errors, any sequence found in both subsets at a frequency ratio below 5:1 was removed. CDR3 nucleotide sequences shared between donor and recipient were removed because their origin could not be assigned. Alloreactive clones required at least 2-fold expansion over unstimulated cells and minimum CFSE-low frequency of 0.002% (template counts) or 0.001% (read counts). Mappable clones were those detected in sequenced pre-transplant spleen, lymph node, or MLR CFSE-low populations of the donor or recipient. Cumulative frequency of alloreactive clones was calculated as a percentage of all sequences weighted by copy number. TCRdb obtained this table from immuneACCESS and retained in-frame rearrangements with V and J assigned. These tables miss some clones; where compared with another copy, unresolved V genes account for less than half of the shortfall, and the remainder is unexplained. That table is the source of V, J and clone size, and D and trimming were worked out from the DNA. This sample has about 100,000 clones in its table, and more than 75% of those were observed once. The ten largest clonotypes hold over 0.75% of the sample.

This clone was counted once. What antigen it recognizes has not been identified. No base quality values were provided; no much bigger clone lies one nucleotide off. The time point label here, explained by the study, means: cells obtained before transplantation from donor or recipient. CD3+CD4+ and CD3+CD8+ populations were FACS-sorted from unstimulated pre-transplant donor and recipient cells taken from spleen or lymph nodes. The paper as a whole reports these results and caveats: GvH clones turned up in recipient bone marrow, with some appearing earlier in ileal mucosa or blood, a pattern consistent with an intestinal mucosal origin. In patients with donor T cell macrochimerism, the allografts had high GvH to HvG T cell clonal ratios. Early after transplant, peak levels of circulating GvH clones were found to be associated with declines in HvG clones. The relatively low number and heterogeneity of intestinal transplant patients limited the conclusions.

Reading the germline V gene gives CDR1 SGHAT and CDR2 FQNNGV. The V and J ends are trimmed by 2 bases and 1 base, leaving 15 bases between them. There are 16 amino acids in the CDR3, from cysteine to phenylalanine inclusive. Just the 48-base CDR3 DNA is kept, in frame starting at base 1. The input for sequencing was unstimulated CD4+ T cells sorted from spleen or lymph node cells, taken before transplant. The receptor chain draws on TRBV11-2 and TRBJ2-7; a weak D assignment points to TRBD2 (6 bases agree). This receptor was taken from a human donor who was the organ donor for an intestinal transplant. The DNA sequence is TGTGCCAGCAGCTTATTATTCGAGGCGGGATCCTACGAGCAGTACTTC. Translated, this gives CASSLLFEAGSYEQYF.